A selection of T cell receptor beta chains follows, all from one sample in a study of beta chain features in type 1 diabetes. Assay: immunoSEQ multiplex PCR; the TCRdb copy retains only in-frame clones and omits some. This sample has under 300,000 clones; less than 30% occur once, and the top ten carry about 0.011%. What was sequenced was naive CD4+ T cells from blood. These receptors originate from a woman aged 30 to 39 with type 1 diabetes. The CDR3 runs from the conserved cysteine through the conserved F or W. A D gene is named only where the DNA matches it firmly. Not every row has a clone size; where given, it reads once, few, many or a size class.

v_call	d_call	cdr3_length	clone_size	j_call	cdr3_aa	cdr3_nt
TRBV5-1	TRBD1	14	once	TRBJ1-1	CASSTTGQGALAFF	TGCGCCAGCAGCACAACCGGACAGGGGGCTTTAGCTTTCTTT
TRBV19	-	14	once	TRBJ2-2	CASSRQSNTGELFF	TGTGCCAGTAGCAGACAGTCGAACACCGGGGAGCTGTTTTTT
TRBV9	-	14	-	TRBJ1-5	CASSVGGLNQPQHF	TGTGCCAGCAGCGTAGGAGGGCTCAATCAGCCCCAGCATTTT
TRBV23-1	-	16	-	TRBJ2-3	CASSQDVRQGPDTQYF	TGCGCCAGCAGTCAGGATGTTCGTCAGGGTCCAGATACGCAGTATTTT
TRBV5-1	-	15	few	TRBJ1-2	CASSLDYRTAYGYTF	TGCGCCAGCAGCTTGGATTACAGAACAGCCTATGGCTACACCTTC
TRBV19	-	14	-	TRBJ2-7	CASSISGQTYEQYF	TGTGCCAGTAGTATAAGTGGACAAACCTACGAGCAGTACTTC
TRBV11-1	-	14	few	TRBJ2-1	CASSHSTHYNEQFF	TGTGCCAGCAGCCACTCTACCCACTACAATGAGCAGTTCTTC
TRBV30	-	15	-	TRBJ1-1	CAWSVGSQTDSEAFF	TGTGCCTGGAGTGTTGGCAGCCAGACTGACTCTGAAGCTTTCTTT
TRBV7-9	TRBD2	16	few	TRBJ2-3	CASSSGLAGSTDTQYF	TGTGCCAGCAGCTCAGGACTAGCGGGATCGACAGATACGCAGTATTTT
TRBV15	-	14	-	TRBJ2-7	CATSRDLTGYEQYF	TGTGCCACCAGCAGAGATCTTACGGGGTACGAGCAGTACTTC
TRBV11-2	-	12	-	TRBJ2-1	CASSLRRNEQFF	TGTGCCAGCAGCTTACGCAGGAATGAGCAGTTCTTC
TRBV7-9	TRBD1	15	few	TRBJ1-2	CASSLADRVAAGYTF	TGTGCCAGCAGCTTAGCGGACAGGGTTGCTGCTGGCTACACCTTC
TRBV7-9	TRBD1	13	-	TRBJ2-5	CASSPGTEETQYF	TGTGCCAGCAGCCCTGGGACAGAAGAGACCCAGTACTTC
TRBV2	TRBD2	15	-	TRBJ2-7	CASTGGGLAAYEQYF	TGTGCCAGCACCGGGGGGGGACTAGCGGCCTACGAGCAGTACTTC
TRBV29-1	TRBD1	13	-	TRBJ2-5	CSALQGAWETQYF	TGCAGCGCGCTACAGGGGGCATGGGAGACCCAGTACTTC
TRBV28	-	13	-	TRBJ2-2	CATNRGNAGELFF	TGTGCCACGAATCGGGGGAACGCCGGGGAGCTGTTTTTT
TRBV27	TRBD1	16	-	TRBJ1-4	CASSLSVGTGEEKLFF	TGTGCCAGCAGTTTATCGGTGGGGACAGGGGAGGAAAAACTGTTTTTT
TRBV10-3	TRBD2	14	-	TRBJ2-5	CAISDDLAEETQYF	TGTGCCATCAGTGATGATCTAGCGGAAGAGACCCAGTACTTC
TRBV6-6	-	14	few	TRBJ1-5	CASSYRDMNQPQHF	TGTGCCAGCAGTTACAGGGACATGAATCAGCCCCAGCATTTT
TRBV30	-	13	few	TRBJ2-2	CAWRREAAGELFF	TGTGCCTGGAGAAGGGAAGCGGCCGGGGAGCTGTTTTTT
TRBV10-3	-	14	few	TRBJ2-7	CAISVEAAGNEQYF	TGTGCCATCAGCGTAGAGGCGGCAGGGAACGAGCAGTACTTC
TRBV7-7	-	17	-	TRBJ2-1	CASSRDPGGGSYNEQFF	TGTGCTAGCAGCCGTGACCCCGGCGGTGGCTCCTACAATGAGCAGTTCTTC
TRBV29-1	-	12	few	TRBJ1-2	CSVSGENYGYTF	TGCAGCGTTTCCGGAGAGAACTATGGCTACACCTTC
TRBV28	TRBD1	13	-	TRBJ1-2	CASKPTSGTVSTF	TGTGCCAGCAAGCCTACATCCGGGACAGTTTCCACCTTC
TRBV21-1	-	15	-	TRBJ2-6	CASRTTGPGANVLTF	TGTGCCAGCAGGACGACAGGGCCTGGGGCCAACGTCCTGACTTTC
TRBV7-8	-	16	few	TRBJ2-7	CASSKTFWGQSYEQYF	TGTGCCAGCAGCAAGACCTTTTGGGGACAATCCTACGAGCAGTACTTC
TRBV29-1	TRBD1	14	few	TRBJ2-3	CSVEPGQGTDTQYF	TGCAGCGTTGAACCGGGACAGGGTACAGATACGCAGTATTTT
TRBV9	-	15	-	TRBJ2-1	CASSSGASSYNEQFF	TGTGCCAGCAGCAGTGGGGCGAGCTCCTACAATGAGCAGTTCTTC
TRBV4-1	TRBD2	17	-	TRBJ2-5	CASSQEPASGRGETQYF	TGCGCCAGCAGCCAAGAGCCGGCGAGCGGGAGAGGAGAGACCCAGTACTTC
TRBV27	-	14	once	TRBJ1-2	CASSPRRDNYGYTF	TGTGCCAGCAGTCCCCGCAGGGATAACTATGGCTACACCTTC
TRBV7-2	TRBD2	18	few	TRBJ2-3	CASSLAYGLAGETDTQYF	TGTGCCAGCAGCTTAGCGTATGGGCTAGCGGGAGAAACAGATACGCAGTATTTT
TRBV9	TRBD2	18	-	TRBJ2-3	CASSVAPPGLANTDTQYF	TGTGCCAGCAGCGTAGCCCCCCCGGGACTAGCTAACACAGATACGCAGTATTTT
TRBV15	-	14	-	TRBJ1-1	CATSSYTPAAEAFF	TGTGCCACCAGCAGTTATACCCCGGCGGCTGAAGCTTTCTTT
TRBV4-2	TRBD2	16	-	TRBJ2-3	CASSSYEAGGPDTQYF	TGTGCCAGCAGCTCTTACGAAGCGGGAGGGCCAGATACGCAGTATTTT
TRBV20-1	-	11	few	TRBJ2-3	CSARATDTQYF	TGCAGTGCTAGGGCCACAGATACGCAGTATTTT
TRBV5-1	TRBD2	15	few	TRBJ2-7	CASSLSGTSGYEQYF	TGCGCCAGCAGCTTGTCCGGGACTAGCGGATACGAGCAGTACTTC
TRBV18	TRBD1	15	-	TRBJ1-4	CASSLRDRSNEKLFF	TGTGCCAGCTCCCTTCGGGACAGGTCGAATGAAAAACTGTTTTTT
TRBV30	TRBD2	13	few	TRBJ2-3	CAWVAGGTDTQYF	TGTGCCTGGGTAGCGGGAGGGACAGATACGCAGTATTTT
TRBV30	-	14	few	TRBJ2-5	CAWSPGQLRETQYF	TGTGCCTGGAGCCCCGGACAGCTCCGAGAGACCCAGTACTTC
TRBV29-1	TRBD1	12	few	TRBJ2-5	CSAEQGEETQYF	TGCAGCGCAGAACAGGGGGAAGAGACCCAGTACTTC
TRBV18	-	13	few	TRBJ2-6	CASSPPRPNVLTF	TGTGCCAGCTCACCCCCGCGGCCCAACGTCCTGACTTTC